This T cell receptor (beta chain) came from a study of human T cells and chemical hapten exposure. TCRdb reanalysed the RACE reads using MiXCR and keeps one entry per CDR3 protein. This table has tens of thousands of distinct CDR3 sequences, 9% to 12% appearing once. Time point: patch test 2, 6 weeks after DPC sensitization. Treatment given: therapeutic diphenylcyclopropenone sensitization with weekly scalp DPC. Findings of the study overall: Expanded TCRs grouped into significantly more large CDR3 similarity clusters than controls produced.

Comment on this clonotype: The target antigen is unknown.

Germline V gives CDR1 MNHEY, CDR2 SVGAGI. The CDR3 totals 16 residues. V lost 4 bases to trimming and J lost 0 bases, with 15 bases between them. V usage is TRBV6-5 and J usage is TRBJ1-1, with D possibly matching TRBD1 (6 bases). Sequencing used whole blood, obtained in connection with sensitization to the hapten diphenylcyclopropenone (DPC). This sequence was found in a woman between 50 and 59 years old with alopecia areata. Some clones in this sample may be carry-over from other donors' samples. CDR3 DNA sequence: TGTGCCAGCAGTTCCTATTGGGGGCTAATGAACACTGAAGCTTTCTTT. This codes for CASSSYWGLMNTEAFF.